One TCR beta chain is described in this entry. This clone appeared a single time. The specificity of this receptor is unknown. No base quality information exists; no much larger clone differs at one position. This specimen belongs to a study of cytomegalovirus exposure and HLA in healthy donors (dated by TCRdb to between 2016 and 2019). At the level of the whole study: An earlier analysis of several hundred of the donors reported about 300 Gb of sequence data and 117 million unique TCR beta sequences obtained from approximately 180 million T cells. About 310 gigabases of sequencing data and some 85 million unique TCR sequences were included in an early release covering about 600 HLA-typed donors. HLA typing included class I and class II loci at four-digit resolution. Every repertoire in the discovery cohort had been generated on one and the same sequencing platform. The later analysis used no new phenotypic data to find candidate immune exposures, relying instead on TCR beta sequences and their occurrence across donors. The study used immunosequencing to profile the T cell repertoires of approximately 690 subjects and linked those repertoires to cytomegalovirus serostatus. To study patterns of TCR occurrence, a later analysis re-analyzed previously published TCR beta repertoires from hundreds of donors and added high-resolution HLA genotyping. A separate validation cohort of 90 to 150 different subjects was used in addition to the roughly 640-subject first cohort. Across 300 to 500 genotyped donors of the cohort, an average of roughly 200,000 unique TCR beta nucleotide sequences per donor were sequenced, and around 20% of those sequences were non-productive. Among the approximately 400 genotyped donors, 75% to 90% belonged to the genetic ancestry cluster associated with self-reported Caucasian donors. An earlier analysis of approximately 580 of the donors used high-throughput TCR beta sequencing to judge whether each TCR beta V gene segment behaved as functional or pseudogenic. The study aimed to test whether signatures of past pathogen exposure could be identified by cataloging public T cell receptors. Alongside the repertoire data, information on donor age, sex, ethnicity and CMV serostatus was compiled. Because of strong linkage in the cohort, roughly five DR-DQ haplotypes were treated as single units for association and clustering. The number of donors typed differed by locus, with 629-630 for A, B, C, DRB1 and DQB1, around 520 for DQA1, 606 for DPA1, and under 490 for DPB1. To predict cytomegalovirus infection status, the study brought together high-throughput TCR immunosequencing, statistical association of individual TCRs with disease status, and machine learning. Genome-wide SNP genotypes for about 65% of the roughly 700 donors were used in a later genetic analysis, which treated that subset as a discovery cohort. The paper's findings and limits, for the study overall: The study gave a list of some 150 TCR beta chains associated with cytomegalovirus. A further reported finding was that TCR beta sequences accurately predicted the HLA-A and HLA-B alleles for most subjects in the first cohort. Correlated functional status among segregating V segments might reflect linkage disequilibrium, but an unknown experimental factor could not be ruled out. The sequencing pipeline was judged likely to have produced a cluster of highly shared sequence variants as a technical artifact. V-gene and J-gene trimming of TCR beta chains was associated with a missense DCLRE1C variant in a later genetic analysis, and the association was replicated in an independent cohort. In this cohort, only TCR beta chains were sequenced, and detectable features were limited by the absence of alpha or paired-chain data. Assigning TCR associations to individual alleles was difficult when HLA alleles, especially DR and DQ, strongly co-occurred. The authors suggested that the approach could potentially be extended to other disease states and immunological phenotypes. The only immune exposure information available for the cohort was CMV serostatus. According to a later analysis, most CMV-associated TCR beta chains appeared to be HLA-restricted, and the HLA associations seemed to be driven largely by CMV exposure. Specific HLA alleles were associated with 18,000 or so TCR beta sequences at a false discovery rate of 0.05 in a later analysis. The presence/absence analyses assumed that sequencing depth was roughly uniform across donors, and that assumption may not be true. Several of the top co-occurrence clusters appeared to be linked to parvovirus B19, influenza, CMV and Epstein-Barr virus, according to a later analysis. An earlier analysis of approximately 540 of the donors showed that most TCR beta V segments appeared in productive rearrangements either about 87% or about 30% of the time, which broadly matched IMGT annotations. A later genetic analysis reported fewer N-insertions in productive TCRs among donors in an Asian-associated ancestry cluster than the roughly 670-donor mean. Cytomegalovirus status was reported to be diagnosed by the classifier with high specificity and sensitivity in both the original and validation cohorts. Across donors, most TCR sequences were observed very rarely, whereas some public TCRs were present in many individuals. According to a later analysis, TCR association rates differed among HLA loci, with DRB1 alleles showing the most associated TCRs and HLA-C alleles showing the fewest. In a later analysis, HLA-associated TCR beta chains were found to be more clonally expanded and to have lower generation probabilities than equally common non-associated chains. Because some donors lacked HLA typing at each locus, the association tests relied only on the typed subset. Around 16 rarely observed V segments, including chromosome 9 orphons, were excluded from the earlier analysis of about 610 of the donors because counts were too low. A few of the identified cytomegalovirus-associated TCR beta chains were confirmed in vitro to be specific for cytomegalovirus antigens.

Library generation was performed with the immunoSEQ multiplex PCR assay. For the multiplex PCR, a mixture combining 60 forward primers for TCR Vbeta segments and 13 reverse primers for TCR Jbeta segments was used. The CDR3 region of rearranged TCR beta genes was amplified from genomic DNA by a multiplex PCR assay. Amplified TCR beta libraries were sequenced as 87-base-pair reads on the Illumina HiSeq System. The study's own analysis went as follows. Across the 500 to 750 repertoires, a later analysis counted about 81 million unique TCR beta chains, 9 million to 14 million of which were shared by at least two donors. A nearest-neighbor algorithm error-corrected the raw reads and collapsed the reads into unique sequences, merging closely related sequences to remove PCR and sequencing errors. Alignment of CDR3 sequences to IMGT reference sequences was used to assign V, D and J gene segments. For a sequence to be retained, a match of at least six nucleotides was required to both a V gene segment and a J gene segment. A rearrangement was called productive if the CDR3 had no stop codons and remained in frame with V and J, and every other rearrangement was called non-productive. CDR3 was defined by IMGT convention, running from the second conserved V-encoded cysteine to the conserved J-encoded phenylalanine. Sequences without an unambiguous match to a single V gene segment were excluded from the earlier analysis of about 600 of the donors. In an earlier analysis of 450 to 750 of the donors, a V segment was called functional when productive rearrangements were above 56.7%, and segregating when the standard deviation between donors exceeded 5%. A statistical classification framework was built for diagnosing cytomegalovirus status from the catalog of TCR beta chain sequences. A later analysis assigned V and J genes by comparing TCR nucleotide sequences with IMGT/GENE-DB human TR gene sequences. In a later analysis, CDR3 sequences and most-parsimonious VDJ recombination scenarios were assigned using the TCRdist pipeline. In a later analysis, every TCR beta chain was defined by the combination of its CDR3 amino acid sequence and its V-gene family, and reads without a unique V-gene family were dropped. A later analysis removed several hundred highly shared, low-generation-probability nucleotide sequences to deal with suspected cross-contamination and a sequencing artifact. In a later analysis, a clonal expansion index was calculated for each public chain from normalized within-repertoire ranks of inferred template counts. Generation probabilities in a later analysis came from a VDJ recombination model fitted to out-of-frame rearrangements, and those results were checked against IGoR. In a later analysis, TCR-TCR, TCR-HLA and TCR-CMV co-occurrence was scored with hypergeometric tests, and a repertoire-size bias correction was applied to TCR pairs. To estimate false discovery rates, a later analysis permuted the HLA or CMV assignments 20 times. A later analysis grouped co-occurring TCRs with DBSCAN, adding TCRdist sequence similarity when clustering within HLA-allele-positive subsets. Repertoires with fewer than 30,000 or more than 120,000 public chains, plus five repertoires with anomalous nucleotide sharing, were excluded from co-occurrence clustering. Sourced from immuneACCESS, this table was stored by TCRdb with only in-frame sequences that have V and J called. A share of the clones is absent; for the studies checked, an unresolved V gene accounts for under half, and the remainder has no known explanation. The D gene and trimming were derived from the DNA, and the V and J assignments and clone size from that table. The sample table lists around 210,000 clones, about three quarters of them with a count of one. The top ten clones comprise about 0.5% of the sample.

The cohort comprised fewer than 700 healthy bone marrow donors. Cohort members were all nominally healthy when sampled, although unrecorded immune exposures were likely present. The donor was CMV seronegative and was included in the group of approximately 350 seronegative cohort members. Each donor provided a peripheral blood sample, and peripheral blood mononuclear cells were used for TCR beta sequencing. Genomic DNA extraction from the blood cell samples was performed with the Qiagen DNeasy Blood Extraction Kit. Input material: PBMCs. This sequence was found in a boy aged 5-17 years in good health and CMV-seronegative.

DNA sequence: TGTGCCAGCAGCCTTAGACTAGCGGGGAAGATCACCGGGGAGCTGTTTTTT. This codes for CASSLRLAGKITGELFF. The sequence links TRBV5-4 to TRBJ2-2; 11 of the junction bases match TRBD2. The germline V gene (reference sequence) sets CDR1 to SGHNT and CDR2 to YYREEE. V lost 4 bases and J lost 4 bases, and the count of bases not matched to a germline gene is 9. The CDR3 sequence holds 17 residues, the cysteine and phenylalanine included. The DNA shown is the 51-base CDR3, in frame from base 1.